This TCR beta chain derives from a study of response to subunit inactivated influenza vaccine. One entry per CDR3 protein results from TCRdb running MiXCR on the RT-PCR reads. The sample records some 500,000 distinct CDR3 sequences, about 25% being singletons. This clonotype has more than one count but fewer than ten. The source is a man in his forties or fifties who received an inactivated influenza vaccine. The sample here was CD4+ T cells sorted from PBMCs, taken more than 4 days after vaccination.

This CDR3 is CSARGNMNTEAFF. Written as DNA, the CDR3 is TGCAGTGCTAGGGGAAACATGAACACTGAAGCTTTCTTT. This rearrangement joins TRBV20-1 to TRBJ1-1; unclear D gene. The V and J ends lost 3 bases and 0 bases respectively, with 8 bases between them. Germline lookup yields CDR1 DFQATT and CDR2 SNEGSKA (reference sequence). This CDR3 region has 13 residues.